This TCR beta chain was captured in a study of cytomegalovirus exposure and HLA in healthy donors (TCRdb year 2017). Looking at the study overall: According to an earlier analysis of 587 of the donors, roughly 180 million T cells yielded 90 million to 130 million unique TCR beta sequences and 250 to 350 Gb of sequence data. A later genetic analysis took genome-wide SNP genotypes for about 55% of the 666 donors and used that subset as a discovery cohort. An earlier analysis of fewer than 750 of the donors used high-throughput TCR beta sequencing to judge whether each TCR beta V gene segment behaved as functional or pseudogenic. Every repertoire in the discovery cohort had been generated on one and the same sequencing platform. HLA typing included class I and class II loci at four-digit resolution. The genetic ancestry cluster associated with self-reported Caucasian donors included around 76% of the roughly 410 genotyped donors. To predict cytomegalovirus infection status, the study combined high-throughput TCR immunosequencing, statistical association of individual TCRs with disease status, and machine learning. Donor age, sex, ethnicity and CMV serostatus were compiled alongside the repertoire data. An early release that covered fewer than 800 HLA-typed donors contained around 300 gigabases of sequencing data and tens of millions of unique TCR sequences. About five DR-DQ haplotypes were treated as single units for association and clustering because of strong linkage in the cohort. To study patterns of TCR occurrence, a later analysis re-analyzed previously published TCR beta repertoires from 500 to 850 donors and added high-resolution HLA genotyping. Typing coverage varied by locus: roughly 629-630 donors for A, B, C, DRB1 and DQB1; 500 to 550 for DQA1; about 570 for DPA1; more than 450 for DPB1. Across approximately 400 genotyped donors of the cohort, an average of approximately 200,000 unique TCR beta nucleotide sequences per donor were sequenced, and approximately 17% of those sequences were non-productive. The study aimed to test whether cataloging public T cell receptors could reveal signatures of past pathogen exposure. A separate validation cohort of 100 to 150 different subjects was used in addition to the approximately 640-subject first cohort. The study used immunosequencing to profile the T cell repertoires of 600 to 850 subjects and linked those repertoires to cytomegalovirus serostatus. The later analysis used no new phenotypic data to find candidate immune exposures, relying instead on TCR beta sequences and their occurrence across donors. The study at large found these results: A few of the identified cytomegalovirus-associated TCR beta chains were confirmed in vitro to be specific for cytomegalovirus antigens. In a later analysis, the rate of TCR association differed among HLA loci, with DRB1 alleles having the most associated TCRs and HLA-C alleles having the fewest. Because counts were too low, roughly 18 rarely observed V segments, including chromosome 9 orphons, were left out of the earlier analysis of 587 of the donors. A later analysis associated some 17,000 TCR beta sequences with specific HLA alleles at a false discovery rate of 0.05. A cluster of highly shared sequence variants was judged likely to represent a technical artifact of the sequencing pipeline. The authors suggested that the approach could potentially be extended to other disease states and immunological phenotypes. Assigning TCR associations to individual alleles was difficult when HLA alleles, especially DR and DQ, strongly co-occurred. In the study, 150 to 200 TCR beta chains were listed as associated with cytomegalovirus. In an earlier analysis of around 500 of the donors, most TCR beta V segments appeared in productive rearrangements about 90% or about 30% of the time, broadly matching IMGT annotations. Most CMV-associated TCR beta chains appeared to be HLA-restricted in a later analysis, and the HLA associations seemed to be driven largely by CMV exposure. For the cohort, immune exposure information was limited to CMV serostatus. The 87-base-pair reads could not distinguish some IMGT-functional V segments, including TRBV6-2 and TRBV6-3, so those segments were excluded. The presence/absence analyses assumed that sequencing depth was roughly uniform across donors, and that assumption may not be true. A later genetic analysis associated a missense DCLRE1C variant with V-gene and J-gene trimming of TCR beta chains, and an independent cohort replicated the association. A further reported finding was that TCR beta sequences accurately predicted the HLA-A and HLA-B alleles for most subjects in the first cohort. In a later analysis, HLA-associated TCR beta chains showed more clonal expansion and lower generation probabilities than non-associated chains that were equally common. The classifier was reported to diagnose cytomegalovirus status with high specificity and sensitivity in both the original cohort and the validation cohort. Because HLA typing was unavailable for some donors at each locus, only the typed subset was used in association tests. According to a later genetic analysis, donors in an Asian-associated ancestry cluster had fewer N-insertions in productive TCRs than the approximately 700-donor mean. Across donors, most TCR sequences were observed very rarely, whereas some public TCRs were present in many individuals. The cohort was sequenced for TCR beta chains only, and without alpha or paired-chain data the features that could be detected were limited. Linkage disequilibrium might explain the correlated functional status among segregating V segments, but an unknown experimental factor could not be excluded. A later analysis reported that several top co-occurrence clusters appeared linked to parvovirus B19, influenza, CMV and Epstein-Barr virus.

Comment on this clone: Its cognate antigen has yet to be identified. No quality values exist for individual bases; no much larger clone is one base distant.

For CDR1 and CDR2, the germline V gene lists SGHVS and FQNEAQ. V is reduced by 2 bases and J by 3 bases, leaving a spacing of 10 bases between them. From the cysteine up to the phenylalanine, the CDR3 has a length of 14 residues. Only the CDR3 DNA is retained, 42 bases long and in frame from the first base. The cohort was made up of 666 healthy bone marrow donors. Cohort members were all nominally healthy when sampled, although unrecorded immune exposures were likely present. The donor was CMV seropositive and belonged to the group of around 300 seropositive cohort members. A peripheral blood sample was provided by each donor, and peripheral blood mononuclear cells were used for TCR beta sequencing. Genomic DNA was extracted from the blood cell samples with the Qiagen DNeasy Blood Extraction Kit. Libraries were built with the immunoSEQ multiplex PCR assay. For the multiplex PCR, a mixture combining 60 forward primers for TCR Vbeta segments and 13 reverse primers for TCR Jbeta segments was used. The CDR3 region of rearranged TCR beta genes was amplified from genomic DNA with a multiplex PCR assay. On the Illumina HiSeq System, the amplified TCR beta libraries were sequenced as 87-base-pair reads. In the original analysis: A later analysis counted tens of millions of unique TCR beta chains across the 700 or so repertoires, and some 11 million of these chains were shared by at least two donors. To remove PCR and sequencing errors, raw reads were error-corrected and collapsed into unique sequences using a nearest-neighbor algorithm that merged closely related sequences. CDR3 sequences were aligned to IMGT reference sequences to assign V, D and J gene segments. Each retained sequence needed at least a six-nucleotide match to both a V gene segment and a J gene segment. A rearrangement counted as productive if the CDR3 had no stop codons and remained in frame with V and J, and every other rearrangement counted as non-productive. Following IMGT convention, CDR3 was defined as the stretch from the second conserved V-encoded cysteine up to the conserved J-encoded phenylalanine. In an earlier analysis of more than 550 of the donors, sequences lacking an unambiguous match to a single V gene segment were excluded. An earlier analysis of several hundred of the donors called V segments functional above 56.7% productive rearrangements and segregating when the between-donor standard deviation exceeded 5%. To diagnose cytomegalovirus status from the catalog of TCR beta chain sequences, a statistical classification framework was built. V and J gene assignment, in a later analysis, came from comparing TCR nucleotide sequences with IMGT/GENE-DB human TR gene sequences. A later analysis assigned CDR3 sequences and most-parsimonious VDJ recombination scenarios with the TCRdist pipeline. In a later analysis, each TCR beta chain was defined by its CDR3 amino acid sequence together with its V-gene family, and reads without a unique V-gene family were excluded. As a way to deal with suspected cross-contamination and a sequencing artifact, a later analysis dropped more than 500 nucleotide sequences that were highly shared and had low generation probability. In a later analysis, a clonal expansion index was calculated for each public chain from normalized within-repertoire ranks of inferred template counts. In a later analysis, generation probabilities were computed with a VDJ recombination model fitted to out-of-frame rearrangements, and the resulting probabilities were checked against IGoR. Hypergeometric tests were used in a later analysis to score TCR-TCR, TCR-HLA and TCR-CMV co-occurrence, with a repertoire-size bias correction applied to the TCR pairs. To estimate false discovery rates, a later analysis permuted the HLA or CMV assignments 20 times. In a later analysis, co-occurring TCRs were grouped using DBSCAN, with TCRdist sequence similarity added in when clustering inside HLA-allele-positive subsets. Repertoires with fewer than 30,000 or more than 120,000 public chains, plus five repertoires with anomalous nucleotide sharing, were excluded from co-occurrence clustering. As stored in TCRdb, this immuneACCESS dataset retains in-frame rearrangements with V and J assigned. A fraction of the clones does not appear; measured against another copy, unresolved V genes explain less than half of the discrepancy, and the remainder lacks a known reason. Clone size and V and J calls were adopted from that table, with D and trimming inferred from the DNA. Here the sample has around 150,000 clones; more than 70% occur a single time. In total, the top ten clones hold around 7.7% of the sample.

Recombination connected TRBV7-8 to TRBJ2-5; the best D guess is TRBD2, with 5 bases matching. Sequencing used PBMCs. The TCR was taken from a woman aged 40 to 50 in good health and CMV-seropositive. The CDR3 has the sequence CASSLLGAEETQYF. The DNA reads TGTGCCAGCAGCTTACTGGGAGCCGAAGAGACCCAGTACTTC. The CDR3 plus the reference TRBV7-8 and TRBJ2-5 genes for the other parts give the full variable domain: GAGVSQSPRYKVAKRGQDVALRCDPISGHVSLFWYQQALGQGPEFLTYFQNEAQLDKSGLPSDRFFAERPEGSVSTLKIQRTQQEDSAVYLCASSLLGAEETQYFGPGTRLLVL.